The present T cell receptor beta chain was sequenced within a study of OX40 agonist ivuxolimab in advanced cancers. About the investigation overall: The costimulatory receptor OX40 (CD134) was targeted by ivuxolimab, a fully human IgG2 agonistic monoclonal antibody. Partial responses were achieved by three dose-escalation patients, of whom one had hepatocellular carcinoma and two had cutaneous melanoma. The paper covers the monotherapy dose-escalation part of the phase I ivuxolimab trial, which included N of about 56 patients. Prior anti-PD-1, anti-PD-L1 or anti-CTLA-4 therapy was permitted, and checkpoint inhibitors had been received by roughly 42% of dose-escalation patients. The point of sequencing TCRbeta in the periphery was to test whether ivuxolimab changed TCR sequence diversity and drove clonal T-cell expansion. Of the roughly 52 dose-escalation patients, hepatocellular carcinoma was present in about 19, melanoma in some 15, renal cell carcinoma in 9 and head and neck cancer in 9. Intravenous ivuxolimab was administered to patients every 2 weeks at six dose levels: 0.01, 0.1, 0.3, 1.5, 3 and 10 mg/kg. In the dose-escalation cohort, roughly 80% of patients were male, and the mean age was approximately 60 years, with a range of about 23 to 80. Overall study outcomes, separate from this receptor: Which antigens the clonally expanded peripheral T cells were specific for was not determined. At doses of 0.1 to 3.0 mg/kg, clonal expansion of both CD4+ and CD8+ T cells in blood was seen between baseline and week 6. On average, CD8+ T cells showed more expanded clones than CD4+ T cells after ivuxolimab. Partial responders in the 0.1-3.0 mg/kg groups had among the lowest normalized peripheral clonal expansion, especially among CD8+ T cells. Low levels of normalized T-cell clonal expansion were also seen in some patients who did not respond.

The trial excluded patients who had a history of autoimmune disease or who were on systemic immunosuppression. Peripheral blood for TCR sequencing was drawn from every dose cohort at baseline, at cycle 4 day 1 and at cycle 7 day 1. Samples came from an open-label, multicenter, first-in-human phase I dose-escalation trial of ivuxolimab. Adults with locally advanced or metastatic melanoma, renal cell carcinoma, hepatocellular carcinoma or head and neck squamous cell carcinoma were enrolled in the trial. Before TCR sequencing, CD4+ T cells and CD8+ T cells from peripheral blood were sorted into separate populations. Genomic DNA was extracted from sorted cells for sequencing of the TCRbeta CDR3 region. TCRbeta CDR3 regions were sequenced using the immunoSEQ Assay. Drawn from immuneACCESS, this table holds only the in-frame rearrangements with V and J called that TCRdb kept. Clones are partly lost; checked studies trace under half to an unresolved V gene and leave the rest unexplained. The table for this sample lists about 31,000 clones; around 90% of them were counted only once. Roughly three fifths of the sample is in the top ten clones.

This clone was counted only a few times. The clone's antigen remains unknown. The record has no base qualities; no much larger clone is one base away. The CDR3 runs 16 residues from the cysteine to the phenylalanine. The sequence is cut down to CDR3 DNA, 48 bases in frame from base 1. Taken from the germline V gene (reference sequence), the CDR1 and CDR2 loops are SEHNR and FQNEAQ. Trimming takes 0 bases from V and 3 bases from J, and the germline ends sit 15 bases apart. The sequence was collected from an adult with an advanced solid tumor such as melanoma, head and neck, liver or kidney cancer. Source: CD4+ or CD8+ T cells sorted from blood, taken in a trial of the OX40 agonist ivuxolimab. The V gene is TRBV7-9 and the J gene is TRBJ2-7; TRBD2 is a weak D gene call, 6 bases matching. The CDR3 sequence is CASSLAPRDSNYEQYF. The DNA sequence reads TGTGCCAGCAGCTTAGCTCCCCGGGACTCCAACTACGAGCAGTACTTC.